Included here is one TCR beta chain sequence, with context. Its target is not known. In germline, CDR1 is SGHDT, CDR2 YYEEEE. Trimming left V 1 base short and J 4 bases short, with 15 bases between. There are 16 residues in the CDR3. These data belong to a study of post-analysis software for immune sequencing data. The study, taken as a whole, reports: Significantly lower normalized Chao1 diversity was seen in multiple sclerosis patients than in controls. Comparison of patients with controls showed roughly five TRBV segments more frequent in patients, TRBV5-6, TRBV5-1 and TRBV20-1 among them.

Prepared TCR beta cDNA libraries contained unique molecular identifiers. TCRdb reprocessed the PCR reads with MiXCR, giving one entry per CDR3 protein. The data show roughly 400,000 distinct CDR3 sequences, over 30% seen once. The sample was blood. The genes are TRBV5-6 and TRBJ2-4; perhaps TRBD2 as D (5 bases). This sequence originates from a girl aged 2-10 years with multiple sclerosis. The CDR3 nucleotides read TGTGCCAGCAGCTTGCGGCCCGTCGGGGTGAAAAACATTCAGTACTTC. This codes for CASSLRPVGVKNIQYF.